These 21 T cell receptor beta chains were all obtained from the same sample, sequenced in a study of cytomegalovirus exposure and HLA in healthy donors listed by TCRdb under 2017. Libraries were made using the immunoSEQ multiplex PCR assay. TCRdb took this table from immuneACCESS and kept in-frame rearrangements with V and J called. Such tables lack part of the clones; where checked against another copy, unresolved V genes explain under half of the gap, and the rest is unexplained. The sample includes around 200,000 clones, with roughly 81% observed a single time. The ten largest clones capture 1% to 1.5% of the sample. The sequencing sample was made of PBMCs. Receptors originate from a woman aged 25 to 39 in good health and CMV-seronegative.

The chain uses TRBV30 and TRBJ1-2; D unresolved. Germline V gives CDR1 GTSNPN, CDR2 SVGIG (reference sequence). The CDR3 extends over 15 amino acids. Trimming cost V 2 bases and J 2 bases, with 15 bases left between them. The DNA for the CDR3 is TGTGCCTGGAGTTTACTGACTGGGAGGAACTATGGCTACACCTTC. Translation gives CAWSLLTGRNYGYTF.

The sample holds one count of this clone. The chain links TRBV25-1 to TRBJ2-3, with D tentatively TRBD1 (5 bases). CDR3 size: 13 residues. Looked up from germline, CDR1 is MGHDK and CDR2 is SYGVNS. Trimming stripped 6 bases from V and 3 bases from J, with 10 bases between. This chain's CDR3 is CASRGQGTDTQYF. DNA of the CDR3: TGTGCCAGCAGAGGGCAGGGTACAGATACGCAGTATTTT.

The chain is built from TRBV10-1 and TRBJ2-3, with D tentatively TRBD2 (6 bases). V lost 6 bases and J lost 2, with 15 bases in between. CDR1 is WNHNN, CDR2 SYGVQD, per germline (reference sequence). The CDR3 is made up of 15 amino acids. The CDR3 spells CASSGSGLATDTQYF. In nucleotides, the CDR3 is TGCGCCAGCAGCGGTAGCGGATTGGCCACAGATACGCAGTATTTT.

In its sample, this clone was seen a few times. CDR3 in DNA: TGTGCCAGCAGTTCCCGACAGAGACAGAGGAACATTCAGTACTTC. Amino acid sequence: CASSSRQRQRNIQYF. This chain links TRBV28 with TRBJ2-4; D possibly corresponds to TRBD1 (5 bases). V was pared by 4 bases and J by 7 bases, with 17 bases between. The length of the CDR3 is 15 residues. Germline V CDR1 and CDR2: MDHEN, SYDVKM.

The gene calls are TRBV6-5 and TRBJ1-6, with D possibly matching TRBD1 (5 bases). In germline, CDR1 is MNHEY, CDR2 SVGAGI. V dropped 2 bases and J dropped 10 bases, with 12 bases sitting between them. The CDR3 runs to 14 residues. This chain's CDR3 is CASSYGWGESPLHF. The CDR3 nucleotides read TGTGCCAGCAGTTACGGGTGGGGCGAATCACCCCTCCACTTT.

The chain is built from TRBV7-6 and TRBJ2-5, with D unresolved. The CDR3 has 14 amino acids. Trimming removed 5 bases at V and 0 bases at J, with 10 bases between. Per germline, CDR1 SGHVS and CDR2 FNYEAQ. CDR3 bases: TGTGCCAGCAGCCTCGTCGGGTACCAAGAGACCCAGTACTTC. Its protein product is CASSLVGYQETQYF.

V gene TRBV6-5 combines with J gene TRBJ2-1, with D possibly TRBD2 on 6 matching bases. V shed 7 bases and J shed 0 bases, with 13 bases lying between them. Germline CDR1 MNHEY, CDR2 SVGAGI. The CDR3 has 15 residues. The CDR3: CASTRDGSSYNEQFF. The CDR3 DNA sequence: TGTGCCAGCACCAGGGACGGGAGCTCCTACAATGAGCAGTTCTTC.

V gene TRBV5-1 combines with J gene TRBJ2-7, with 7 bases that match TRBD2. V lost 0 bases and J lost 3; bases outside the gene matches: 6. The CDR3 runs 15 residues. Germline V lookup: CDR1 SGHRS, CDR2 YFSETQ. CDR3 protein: CASSLAGGLFYEQYF. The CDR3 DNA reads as TGCGCCAGCAGCTTGGCCGGGGGGTTATTCTACGAGCAGTACTTC.

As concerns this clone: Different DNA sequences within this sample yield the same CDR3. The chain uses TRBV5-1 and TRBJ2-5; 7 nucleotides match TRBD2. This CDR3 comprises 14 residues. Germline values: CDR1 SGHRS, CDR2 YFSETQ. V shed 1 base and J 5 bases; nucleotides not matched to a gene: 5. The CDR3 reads CASSLSGTGETQYF. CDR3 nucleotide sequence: TGCGCCAGCAGCTTGAGCGGGACCGGGGAGACCCAGTACTTC.

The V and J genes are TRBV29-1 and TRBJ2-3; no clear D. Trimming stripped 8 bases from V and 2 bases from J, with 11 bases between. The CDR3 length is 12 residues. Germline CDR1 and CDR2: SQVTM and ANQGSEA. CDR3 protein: CSFILTTDTQYF. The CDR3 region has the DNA TGCAGCTTTATACTTACCACAGATACGCAGTATTTT.

The CDR3 sequence: CASSSGTGVIGELFF. CDR3 in DNA: TGTGCCAGCAGCTCCGGGACAGGGGTAATCGGGGAGCTGTTTTTT. The chain links TRBV7-9 to TRBJ2-2; TRBD1 agrees at 10 bases. The V gene's germline CDR1 is SEHNR and CDR2 FQNEAQ (reference sequence). This CDR3 is built from 15 residues. V lost 4 bases, J lost 7 bases, and 6 bases stayed unmatched.

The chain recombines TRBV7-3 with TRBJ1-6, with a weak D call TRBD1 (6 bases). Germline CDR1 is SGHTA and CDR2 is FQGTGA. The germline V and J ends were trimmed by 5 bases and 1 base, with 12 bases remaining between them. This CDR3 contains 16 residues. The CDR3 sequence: CASSPRTVSYNSPLHF. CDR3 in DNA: TGTGCCAGCAGCCCCCGGACAGTTTCCTATAATTCACCCCTCCACTTT.

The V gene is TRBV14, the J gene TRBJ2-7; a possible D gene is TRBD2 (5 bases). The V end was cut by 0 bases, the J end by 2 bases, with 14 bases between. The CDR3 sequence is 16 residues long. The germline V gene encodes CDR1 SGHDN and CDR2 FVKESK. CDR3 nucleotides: TGTGCCAGCAGCCAAGACTTAGGAGCGGATGCCTACGAGCAGTACTTC. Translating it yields CASSQDLGADAYEQYF. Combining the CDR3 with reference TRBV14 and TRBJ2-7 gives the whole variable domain EAGVTQFPSHSVIEKGQTVTLRCDPISGHDNLYWYRRVMGKEIKFLLHFVKESKQDESGMPNNRFLAERTGGTYSTLKVQPAELEDSGVYFCASSQDLGADAYEQYFGPGTRLTVT.

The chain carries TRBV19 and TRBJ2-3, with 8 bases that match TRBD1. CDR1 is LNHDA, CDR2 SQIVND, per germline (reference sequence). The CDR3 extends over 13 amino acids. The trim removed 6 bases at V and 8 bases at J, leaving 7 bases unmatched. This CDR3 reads CASRGTGTATQYF. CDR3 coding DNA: TGTGCCAGTAGGGGGACAGGAACGGCTACGCAGTATTTT.

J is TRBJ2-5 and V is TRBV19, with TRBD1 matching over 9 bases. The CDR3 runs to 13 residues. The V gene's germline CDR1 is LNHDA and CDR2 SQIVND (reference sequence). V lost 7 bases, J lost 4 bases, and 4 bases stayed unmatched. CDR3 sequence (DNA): TGTGCCAGTACCCTGACAGGGGGAGAGACCCAGTACTTC. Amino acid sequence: CASTLTGGETQYF.

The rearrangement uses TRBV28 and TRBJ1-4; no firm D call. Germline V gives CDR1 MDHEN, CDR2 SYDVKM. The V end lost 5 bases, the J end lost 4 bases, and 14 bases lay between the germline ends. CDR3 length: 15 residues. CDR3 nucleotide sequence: TGTGCCAGCAGTCCCCCTGGTACTCGTAATGAAAAACTGTTTTTT. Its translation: CASSPPGTRNEKLFF.

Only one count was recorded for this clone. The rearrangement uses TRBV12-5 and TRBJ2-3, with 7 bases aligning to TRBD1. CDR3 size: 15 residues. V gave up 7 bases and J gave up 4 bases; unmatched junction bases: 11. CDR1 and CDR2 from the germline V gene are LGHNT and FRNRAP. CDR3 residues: CASAPSGGRADTQYF. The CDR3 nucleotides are TGTGCTAGTGCTCCGTCAGGGGGTCGAGCAGATACGCAGTATTTT.

DNA for the CDR3: TGTGCCAGCAGCTCCCCGGTACTAGCGGGAGTTAAGTACGAGCAGTACTTC. Amino acids: CASSSPVLAGVKYEQYF. The chain is built from TRBV5-6 and TRBJ2-7; 11 bases map to TRBD2. The V gene's germline CDR1 is SGHDT and CDR2 YYEEEE. Losses at the gene ends were 3 bases for V and 4 bases for J; bases not matched to a gene: 12. The CDR3 is 17 amino acids. The complete variable domain, with remaining parts taken from reference TRBV5-6 and TRBJ2-7, reads DAGVTQSPTHLIKTRGQQVTLRCSPKSGHDTVSWYQQALGQGPQFIFQYYEEEERQRGNFPDRFSGHQFPNYSSELNVNALLLGDSALYLCASSSPVLAGVKYEQYFGPGTRLTVT.

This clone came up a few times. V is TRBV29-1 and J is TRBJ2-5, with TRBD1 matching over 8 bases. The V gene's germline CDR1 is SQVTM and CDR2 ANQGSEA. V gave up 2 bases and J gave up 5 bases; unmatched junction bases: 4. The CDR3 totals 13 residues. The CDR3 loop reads CSVERTGRETQYF. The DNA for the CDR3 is TGCAGCGTTGAAAGGACAGGGAGGGAGACCCAGTACTTC.

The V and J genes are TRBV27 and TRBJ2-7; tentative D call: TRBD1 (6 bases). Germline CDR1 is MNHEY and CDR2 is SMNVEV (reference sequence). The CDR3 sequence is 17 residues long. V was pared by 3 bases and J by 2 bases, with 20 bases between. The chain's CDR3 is CASSFLPRTDATYEQYF. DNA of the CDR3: TGTGCCAGCAGTTTCCTCCCGAGGACAGATGCTACCTACGAGCAGTACTTC.

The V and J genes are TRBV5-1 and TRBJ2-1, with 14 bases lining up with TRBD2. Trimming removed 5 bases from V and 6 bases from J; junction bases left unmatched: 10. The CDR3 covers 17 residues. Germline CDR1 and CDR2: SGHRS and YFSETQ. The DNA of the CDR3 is TGCGCCAGCAGGGTAAGGGGGACTAGCGGGAGAGGCAATGAGCAGTTCTTC. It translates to CASRVRGTSGRGNEQFF.